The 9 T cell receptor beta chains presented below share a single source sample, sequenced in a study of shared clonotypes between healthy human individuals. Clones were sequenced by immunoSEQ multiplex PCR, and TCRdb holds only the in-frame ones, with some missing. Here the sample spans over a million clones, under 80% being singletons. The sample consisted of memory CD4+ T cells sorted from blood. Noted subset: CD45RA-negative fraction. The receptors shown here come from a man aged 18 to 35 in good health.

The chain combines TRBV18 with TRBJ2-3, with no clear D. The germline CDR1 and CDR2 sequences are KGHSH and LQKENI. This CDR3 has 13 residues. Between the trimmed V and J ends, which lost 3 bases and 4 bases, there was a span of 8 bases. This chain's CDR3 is CASSPPTSDTQYF. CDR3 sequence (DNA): TGTGCCAGCTCACCTCCTACCTCAGATACGCAGTATTTT.

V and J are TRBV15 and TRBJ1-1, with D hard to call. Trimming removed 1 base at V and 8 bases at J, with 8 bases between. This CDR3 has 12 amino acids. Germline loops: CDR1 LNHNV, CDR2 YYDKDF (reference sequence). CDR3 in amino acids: CATSRGREEAFF. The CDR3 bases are TGTGCCACCAGCAGAGGCAGAGAGGAAGCTTTCTTT.

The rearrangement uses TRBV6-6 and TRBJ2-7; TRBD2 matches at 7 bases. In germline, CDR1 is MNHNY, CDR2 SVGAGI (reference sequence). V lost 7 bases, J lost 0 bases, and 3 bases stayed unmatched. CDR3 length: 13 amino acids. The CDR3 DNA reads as TGTGCCAGCATAGCGGGTGACTCCTACGAGCAGTACTTC. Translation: CASIAGDSYEQYF.

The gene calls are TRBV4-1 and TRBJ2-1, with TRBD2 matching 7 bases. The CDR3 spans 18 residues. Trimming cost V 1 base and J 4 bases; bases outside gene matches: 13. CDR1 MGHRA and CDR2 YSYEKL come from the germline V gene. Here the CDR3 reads CASSQVGGGSRGYNEQFF. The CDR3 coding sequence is TGCGCCAGCAGCCAAGTTGGAGGCGGGAGTAGAGGGTACAATGAGCAGTTCTTC.

DNA of the CDR3: TGTGCCAGCAGCCCCACCCCAACGGGGTCCTATGGCTACACCTTC. Its translation: CASSPTPTGSYGYTF. The J gene is TRBJ1-2, the V gene TRBV5-5; D remains ambiguous. The CDR3 length is 15 residues. The germline gives CDR1 SGHKS, CDR2 YYEKEE (reference sequence). The V end was cut by 4 bases, the J end by 4 bases, with 17 bases between.

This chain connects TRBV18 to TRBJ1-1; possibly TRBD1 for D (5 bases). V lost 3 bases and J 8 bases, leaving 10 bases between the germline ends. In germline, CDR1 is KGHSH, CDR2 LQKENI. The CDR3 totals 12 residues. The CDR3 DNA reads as TGTGCCAGCTCACCGGGACGGCTCGAAGCTTTCTTT. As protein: CASSPGRLEAFF.

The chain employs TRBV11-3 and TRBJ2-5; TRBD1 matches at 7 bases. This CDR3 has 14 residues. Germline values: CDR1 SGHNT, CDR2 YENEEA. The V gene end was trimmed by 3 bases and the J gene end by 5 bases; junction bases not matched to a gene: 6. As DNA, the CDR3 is TGTGCCAGCAGCTTGGGACAGCTTGGGGAGACCCAGTACTTC. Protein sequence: CASSLGQLGETQYF.

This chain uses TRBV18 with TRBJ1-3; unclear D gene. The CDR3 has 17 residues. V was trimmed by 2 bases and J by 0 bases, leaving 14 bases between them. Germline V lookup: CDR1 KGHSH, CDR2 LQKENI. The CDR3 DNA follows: TGTGCCAGCTCACCAAAGGTGAACGTACCCTCTGGAAACACCATATATTTT. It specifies CASSPKVNVPSGNTIYF.

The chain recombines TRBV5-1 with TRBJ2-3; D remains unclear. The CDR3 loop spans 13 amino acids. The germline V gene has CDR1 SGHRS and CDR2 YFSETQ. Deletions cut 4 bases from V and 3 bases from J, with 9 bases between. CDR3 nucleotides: TGCGCCAGCAGCGCACTTATAACAGATACGCAGTATTTT. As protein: CASSALITDTQYF. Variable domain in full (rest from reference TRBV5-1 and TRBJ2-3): KAGVTQTPRYLIKTRGQQVTLSCSPISGHRSVSWYQQTPGQGLQFLFEYFSETQRNKGNFPGRFSGRQFSNSRSEMNVSTLELGDSALYLCASSALITDTQYFGPGTRLTVL.